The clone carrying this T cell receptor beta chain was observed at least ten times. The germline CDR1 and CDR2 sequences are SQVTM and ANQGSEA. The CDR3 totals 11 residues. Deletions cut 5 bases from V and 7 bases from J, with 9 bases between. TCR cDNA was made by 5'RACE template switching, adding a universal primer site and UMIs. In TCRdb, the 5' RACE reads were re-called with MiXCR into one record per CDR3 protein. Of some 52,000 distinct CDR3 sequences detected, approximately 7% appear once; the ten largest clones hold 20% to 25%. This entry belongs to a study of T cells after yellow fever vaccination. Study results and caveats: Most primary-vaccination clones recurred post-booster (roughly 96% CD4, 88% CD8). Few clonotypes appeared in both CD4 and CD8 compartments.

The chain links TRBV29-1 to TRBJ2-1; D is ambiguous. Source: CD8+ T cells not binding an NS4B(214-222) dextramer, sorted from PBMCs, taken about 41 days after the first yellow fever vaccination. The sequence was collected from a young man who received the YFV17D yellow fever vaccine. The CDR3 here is CSVNDRNEQFF. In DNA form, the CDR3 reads TGCAGCGTTAATGACCGGAATGAGCAGTTCTTC.